The 4 T cell receptor beta chains reported below all come from one sample, sequenced in a study of shared clonotypes between healthy human individuals. Assay: immunoSEQ multiplex PCR; the TCRdb copy retains only in-frame clones and omits some. Of about half a million clones in the sample, roughly 80% were seen once. Material for sequencing was PBMCs. These receptors all stem from a woman in her thirties or forties in good health. Some clones in this sample may be carry-over from other donors' samples.

V is TRBV4-1 and J is TRBJ1-2; D is ambiguous. Deletions cut 4 bases from V and 2 bases from J, with 8 bases between. Germline CDR1 and CDR2: MGHRA and YSYEKL. This CDR3 spans 13 amino acids. The CDR3 sequence: CASSRARNYGYTF. In DNA form, the CDR3 reads TGCGCCAGCAGCCGTGCCAGAAACTATGGCTACACCTTC.

The V gene is TRBV2, the J gene TRBJ2-1; tentatively, D is TRBD1 or TRBD2 (5 bases each). The V gene's germline CDR1 is SNHLY and CDR2 FYNNEI. The CDR3 has 13 residues. Deletions cut 5 bases from V and 8 bases from J, with 13 bases between. The CDR3: CASSLGEPDEQFF. DNA for the CDR3: TGTGCCAGCAGTTTGGGGGAACCTGATGAGCAGTTCTTC.

The sample holds a few counts of this clone. Relative to the germline gene, one junction end is altered; a read error may explain this. The V and J genes are TRBV6-5 and TRBJ2-5; weak D call: TRBD1 (5 bases). Germline loops: CDR1 MNHEY, CDR2 SVGAGI. This CDR3 contains 15 residues. DNA for the CDR3: TGTGCCGGCAGTTATTCCTACAGGTCAGAAGAGACCCAGTACTTC. It is translated as CAGSYSYRSEETQYF.

This clone was found once. This rearrangement joins TRBV5-1 to TRBJ2-1; D perhaps matches TRBD2 (6 bases). The V end lost 2 bases, the J end lost 5 bases, and 20 bases lay between the germline ends. Germline V gene data show CDR1 as SGHRS and CDR2 as YFSETQ. This CDR3 spans 17 amino acids. The chain's CDR3 is CASSFQLGGGINNEQFF. Here the CDR3 DNA reads TGCGCCAGCAGCTTTCAGTTGGGGGGAGGCATAAACAATGAGCAGTTCTTC.